A selection of T cell receptor beta chains follows, all from one sample in a study of blood T cell repertoires in COVID-19. The table came from immunoSEQ multiplex PCR; TCRdb's copy has only in-frame clones and leaves some out. The sample has about 270,000 clones; around 93% are singletons. Material for sequencing was PBMCs or T cells enriched from blood (not recorded which). The receptors derive from a middle-aged man who had been exposed to COVID-19. Each CDR3 is given without its conserved first and last residue. Some rows mark clone size as missing; the rest say once, few, many or name a class of expanded clone.

v_call clone_size cdr3_aa
TRBV28 NA ASSLRLAGYNEQF
TRBV6-2/TRBV6-3 NA ASSQPGTSGSYEQY
TRBV29-1 NA SVTGTGIETQY
TRBV7-9 NA ASSLAGTPRQETQY
TRBV15 NA ATSRGGAGGKGLGYT
TRBV28 NA ASGSAGTWLTNVLT
TRBV27 NA ASSVGTGKGYT
TRBV5-1 NA ASSGEWNTGELF
TRBV2 NA ASTPSGYT
TRBV16 NA ASSHLPQGNTEAF
TRBV21-1 NA ASSPTGGSYEQY
TRBV7-2 NA ASSIDRGALKTQY
TRBV24-1 NA ATSDEEAGGTGELF
TRBV28 NA AVYRAGYT
TRBV5-5 NA ASSLYQGSPYNEQF
TRBV19 NA ASSISGSGTDTQY
TRBV18 NA ASSPPVGQGPTGELF
TRBV9 NA ASSSIAGDTGELF
TRBV15 NA ATSRAPGQGDLTEAF
TRBV24-1 NA ATSDGSGTKAF
TRBV30 NA ATKPGLSTDTQY
TRBV12-3/TRBV12-4 once ASRQGGDVEQY
TRBV10-1 NA ASSESLAGGTDTQY
TRBV27 few ASSFGQSIAEQY
TRBV5-1 NA ASSLDDRDTDTQY
TRBV28 NA ASSLFLGELF
TRBV28 NA ASSSQRSFLLAAYYNEQF
TRBV5-4 NA ASSLDAGTQY
TRBV9 NA ASSADRDTEAF
TRBV5-6 NA ASSLRRVVGGLTGYT
TRBV12-3/TRBV12-4 few ASSHHSGRQY
TRBV4-1 NA ASSSQPSTVPTDTQY
TRBV30 NA AWSVGVNTIY